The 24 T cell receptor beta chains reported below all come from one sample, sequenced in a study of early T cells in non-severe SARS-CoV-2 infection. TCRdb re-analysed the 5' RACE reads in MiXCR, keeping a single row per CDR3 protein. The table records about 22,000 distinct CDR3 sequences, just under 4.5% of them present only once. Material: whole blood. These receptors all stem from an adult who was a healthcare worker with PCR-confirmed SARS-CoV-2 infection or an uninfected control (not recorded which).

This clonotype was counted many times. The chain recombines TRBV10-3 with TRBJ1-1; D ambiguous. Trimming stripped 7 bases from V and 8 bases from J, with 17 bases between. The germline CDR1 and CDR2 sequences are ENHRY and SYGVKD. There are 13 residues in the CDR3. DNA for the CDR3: TGTGCCATCAAGGGCGTAGGGCCTTTGGAAGCTTTCTTT. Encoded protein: CAIKGVGPLEAFF.

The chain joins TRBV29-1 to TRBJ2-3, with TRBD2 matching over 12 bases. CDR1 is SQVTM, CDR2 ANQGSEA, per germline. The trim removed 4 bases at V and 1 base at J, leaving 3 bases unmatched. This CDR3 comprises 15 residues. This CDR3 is CSVALAGGGTDTQYF. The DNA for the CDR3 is TGCAGCGTTGCCCTAGCGGGAGGGGGCACAGATACGCAGTATTTT.

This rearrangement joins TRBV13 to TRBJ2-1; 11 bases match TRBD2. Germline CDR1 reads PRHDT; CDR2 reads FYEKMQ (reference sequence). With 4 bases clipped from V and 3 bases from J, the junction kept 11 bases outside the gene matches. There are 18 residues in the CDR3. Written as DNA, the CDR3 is TGTGCCAGCAGCTCAGGGACTAGCGGACCCCGTGACTACAATGAGCAGTTCTTC. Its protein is CASSSGTSGPRDYNEQFF.

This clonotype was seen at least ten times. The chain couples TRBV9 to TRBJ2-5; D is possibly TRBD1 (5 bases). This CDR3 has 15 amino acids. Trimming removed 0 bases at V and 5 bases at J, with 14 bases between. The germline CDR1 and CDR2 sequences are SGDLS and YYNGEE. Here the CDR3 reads CASSVGVGVVETQYF. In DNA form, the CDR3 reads TGTGCCAGCAGCGTAGGGGTAGGGGTGGTGGAGACCCAGTACTTC.

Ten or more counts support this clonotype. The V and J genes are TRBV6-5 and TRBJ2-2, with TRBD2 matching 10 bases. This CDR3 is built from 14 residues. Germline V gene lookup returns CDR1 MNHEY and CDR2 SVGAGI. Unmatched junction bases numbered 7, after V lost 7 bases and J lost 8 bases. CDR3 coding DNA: TGTGCCAGCAACCAAGCGGGAGGGCCTGGGGAGCTGTTTTTT. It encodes CASNQAGGPGELFF.

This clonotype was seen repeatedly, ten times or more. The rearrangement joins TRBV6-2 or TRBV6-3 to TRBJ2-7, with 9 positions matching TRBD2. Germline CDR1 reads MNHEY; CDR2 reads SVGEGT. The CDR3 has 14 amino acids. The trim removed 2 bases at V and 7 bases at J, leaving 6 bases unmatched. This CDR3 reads CASSYPGTSYEQYF. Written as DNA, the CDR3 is TGTGCCAGCAGTTACCCCGGGACTAGCTATGAGCAGTACTTC.

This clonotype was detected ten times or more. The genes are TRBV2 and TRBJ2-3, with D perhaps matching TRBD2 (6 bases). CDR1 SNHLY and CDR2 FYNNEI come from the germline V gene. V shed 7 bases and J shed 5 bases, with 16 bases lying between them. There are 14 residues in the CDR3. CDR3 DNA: TGTGCCAGCACCCCCACGGGGGTCAGAGATACGCAGTATTTT. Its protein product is CASTPTGVRDTQYF.

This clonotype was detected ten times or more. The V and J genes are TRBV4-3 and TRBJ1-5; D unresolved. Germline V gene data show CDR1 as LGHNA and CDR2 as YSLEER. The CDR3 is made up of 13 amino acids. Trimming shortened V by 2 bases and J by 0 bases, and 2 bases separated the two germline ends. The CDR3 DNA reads TGCGCCAGCAGCCAATATAGCAATCAGCCCCAGCATTTT. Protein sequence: CASSQYSNQPQHF.

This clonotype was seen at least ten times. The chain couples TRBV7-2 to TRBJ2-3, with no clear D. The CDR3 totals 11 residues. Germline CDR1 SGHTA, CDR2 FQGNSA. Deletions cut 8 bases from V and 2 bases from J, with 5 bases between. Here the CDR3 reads CASETTDTQYF. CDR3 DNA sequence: TGTGCCAGCGAGACCACAGATACGCAGTATTTT.

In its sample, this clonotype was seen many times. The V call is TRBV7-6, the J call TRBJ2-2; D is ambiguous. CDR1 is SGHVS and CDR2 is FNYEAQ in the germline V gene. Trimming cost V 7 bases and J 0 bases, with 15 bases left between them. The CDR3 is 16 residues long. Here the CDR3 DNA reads TGTGCCAGCACTCCCGAGAGCAGGACGAACACCGGGGAGCTGTTTTTT. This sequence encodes CASTPESRTNTGELFF.

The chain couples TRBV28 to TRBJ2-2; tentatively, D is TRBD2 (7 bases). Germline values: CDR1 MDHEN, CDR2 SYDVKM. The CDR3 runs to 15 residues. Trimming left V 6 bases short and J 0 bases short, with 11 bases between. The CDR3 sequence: CASRRGGPNTGELFF. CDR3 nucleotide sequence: TGTGCCAGCAGAAGGGGGGGACCGAACACCGGGGAGCTGTTTTTT.

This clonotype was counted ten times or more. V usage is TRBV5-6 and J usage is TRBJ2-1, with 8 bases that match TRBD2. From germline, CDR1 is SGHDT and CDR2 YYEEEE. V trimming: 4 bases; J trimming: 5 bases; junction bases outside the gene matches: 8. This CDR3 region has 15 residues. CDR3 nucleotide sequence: TGTGCCAGCAGCGGAGCCAGCGGGAGCCACAATGAGCAGTTCTTC. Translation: CASSGASGSHNEQFF.

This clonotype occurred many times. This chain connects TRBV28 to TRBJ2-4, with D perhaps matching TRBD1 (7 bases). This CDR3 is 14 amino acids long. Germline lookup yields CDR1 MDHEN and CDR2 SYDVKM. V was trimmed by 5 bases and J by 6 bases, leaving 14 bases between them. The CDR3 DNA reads TGTGCCAGCAGTCCGACAGGGCGGGGAAACATTCAGTACTTC. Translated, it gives CASSPTGRGNIQYF. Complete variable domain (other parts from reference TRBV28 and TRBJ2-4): DVKVTQSSRYLVKRTGEKVFLECVQDMDHENMFWYRQDPGLGLRLIYFSYDVKMKEKGDIPEGYSVSREKKERFSLILESASTNQTSMYLCASSPTGRGNIQYFGAGTRLSVL.

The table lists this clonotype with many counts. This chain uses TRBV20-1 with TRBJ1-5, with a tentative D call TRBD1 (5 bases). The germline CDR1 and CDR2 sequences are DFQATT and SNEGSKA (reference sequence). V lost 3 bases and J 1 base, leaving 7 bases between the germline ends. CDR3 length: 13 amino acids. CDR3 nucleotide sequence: TGCAGTGCTAGTCAGGGAAGCAATCAGCCCCAGCATTTT. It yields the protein CSASQGSNQPQHF.

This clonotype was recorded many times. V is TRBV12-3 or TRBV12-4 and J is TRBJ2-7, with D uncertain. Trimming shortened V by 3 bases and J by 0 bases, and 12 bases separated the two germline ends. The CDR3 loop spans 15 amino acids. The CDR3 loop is CASSFGPSGSYEQYF. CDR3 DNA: TGTGCCAGCAGTTTTGGCCCGTCGGGCTCCTACGAGCAGTACTTC.

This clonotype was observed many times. The CDR3 loop is CASSLLPGGQPQHF. The CDR3 coding sequence is TGTGCCAGCAGTTTACTCCCCGGAGGTCAGCCCCAGCATTTT. This chain links TRBV28 with TRBJ1-5; no definite D call. The CDR3 is 14 amino acids. With 2 bases removed from V and 6 bases from J, the gap between germline ends came to 11 bases. The V gene's germline CDR1 is MDHEN and CDR2 SYDVKM.

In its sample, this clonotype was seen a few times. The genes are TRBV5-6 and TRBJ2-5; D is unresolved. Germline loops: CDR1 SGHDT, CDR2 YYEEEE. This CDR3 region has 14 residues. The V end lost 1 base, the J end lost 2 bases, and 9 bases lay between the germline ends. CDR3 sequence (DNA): TGTGCCAGCAGCTTGAACCCCCCTCAAGAGACCCAGTACTTC. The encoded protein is CASSLNPPQETQYF.

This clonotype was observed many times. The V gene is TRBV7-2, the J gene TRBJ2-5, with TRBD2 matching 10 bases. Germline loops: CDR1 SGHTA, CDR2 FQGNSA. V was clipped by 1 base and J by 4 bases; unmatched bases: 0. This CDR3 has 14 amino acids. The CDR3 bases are TGTGCCAGCAGCTTAGGACTAGCGGGAGAGACCCAGTACTTC. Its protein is CASSLGLAGETQYF.

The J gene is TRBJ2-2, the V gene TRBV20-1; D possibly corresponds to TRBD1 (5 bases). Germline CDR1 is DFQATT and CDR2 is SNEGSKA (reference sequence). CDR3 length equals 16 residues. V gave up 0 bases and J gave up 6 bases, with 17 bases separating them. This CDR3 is CSARDGRQGLAGELFF. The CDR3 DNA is TGCAGTGCTAGAGATGGGCGGCAGGGTCTGGCCGGGGAGCTGTTTTTT.

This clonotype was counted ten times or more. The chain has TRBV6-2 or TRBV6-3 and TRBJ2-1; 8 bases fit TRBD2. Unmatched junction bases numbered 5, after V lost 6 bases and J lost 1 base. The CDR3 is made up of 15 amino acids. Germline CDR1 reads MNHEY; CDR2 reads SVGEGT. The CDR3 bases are TGTGCCAGCAGCCCACGGGGGGGATCCTACAATGAGCAGTTCTTC. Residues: CASSPRGGSYNEQFF.

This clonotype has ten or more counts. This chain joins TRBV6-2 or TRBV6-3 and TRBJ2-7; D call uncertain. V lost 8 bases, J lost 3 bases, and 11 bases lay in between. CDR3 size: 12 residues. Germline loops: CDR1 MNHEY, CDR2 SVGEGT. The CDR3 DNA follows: TGTGCCAGCGGCACGTACGACTACGAGCAGTACTTC. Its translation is CASGTYDYEQYF.

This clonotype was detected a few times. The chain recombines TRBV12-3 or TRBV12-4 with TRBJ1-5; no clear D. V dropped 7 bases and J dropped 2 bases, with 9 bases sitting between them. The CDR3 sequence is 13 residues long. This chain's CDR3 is CASTAKGNQPQHF. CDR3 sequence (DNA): TGTGCCAGCACCGCCAAAGGCAATCAGCCCCAGCATTTT.

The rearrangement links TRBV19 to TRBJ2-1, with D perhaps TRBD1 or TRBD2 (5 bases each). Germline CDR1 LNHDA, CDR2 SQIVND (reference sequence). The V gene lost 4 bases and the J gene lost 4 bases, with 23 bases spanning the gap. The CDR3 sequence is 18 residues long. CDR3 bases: TGTGCCAGTAGTACGCCGAAGAGGGGTGCGCTTCAATACAATGAGCAGTTCTTC. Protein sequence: CASSTPKRGALQYNEQFF.

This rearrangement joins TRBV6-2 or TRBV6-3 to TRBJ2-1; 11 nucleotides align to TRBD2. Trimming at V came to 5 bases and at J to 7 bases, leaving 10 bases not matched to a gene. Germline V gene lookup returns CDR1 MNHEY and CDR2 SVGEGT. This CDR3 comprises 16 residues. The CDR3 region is CASSQPKGLAANEQFF. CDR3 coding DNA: TGTGCCAGCAGTCAGCCCAAGGGACTAGCGGCGAATGAGCAGTTCTTC.